This T cell receptor (beta chain) was recorded in a study of blood T cells in healthy people across ages. Turning to this clonotype: Its antigen is unknown.

CDR1 is SSHAT, CDR2 FNYEAQ, per germline (reference sequence). Trimming removed 5 bases from V and 0 bases from J; junction bases left unmatched: 6. The CDR3 sequence is 15 residues long. Sample-barcoded 5' priming and a J-beta primer mix drove a second PCR of roughly 7 to 11 cycles. All cDNA molecules were each tagged by a template-switch adaptor with 12 random nucleotides. One entry per CDR3 protein results from TCRdb running MiXCR on the 5' RACE reads. This table holds approximately 700,000 distinct CDR3 sequences, about a third found once. Findings and caveats of the study: Getting older went along with TCR beta diversity per million T cells dropping roughly linearly.

Sequencing input: blood. The V call is TRBV7-7, the J call TRBJ2-5; 7 bases match TRBD1. The receptor comes from an elderly woman in good health. Here the CDR3 reads CASSRAGGDQETQYF. In DNA, the CDR3 is TGTGCCAGCAGCCGGGCAGGGGGTGACCAAGAGACCCAGTACTTC.